These T cell receptor beta chains were read from a single sample in a study of blood T cell repertoires in COVID-19. TCRdb's copy holds only in-frame clones and misses some; the assay was immunoSEQ multiplex PCR. This table holds about 98,000 clones, over 75% found once. Specimen: peripheral blood. The receptor source for this set is a woman older than 75 with acute or convalescent COVID-19. Each CDR3 is given without its conserved first and last residue. A D gene is named only where the DNA matches it firmly.

len | d_gene | v_gene | CDR3aa
11 | TRBD1 | TRBV5-1 | ASSSQQGETQY
13 | TRBD1 | TRBV7-8 | ASSTRTGGYNEQF
13 | TRBD2 | TRBV28 | ASTPAGGPIETQY
13 | TRBD1 | TRBV5-1 | ASSLGTGGTDTQY
11 | - | TRBV5-6 | ASSRNTDQPQH
12 | - | TRBV10-1 | ASSESGYTGELF
12 | - | TRBV7-9 | ASSLGPGVYEQY
16 | - | TRBV27 | ASSNRGGRGYSNQPQH
12 | TRBD1 | TRBV2 | ASRPGTGADTQY
11 | TRBD1 | TRBV18 | ASSRQGGTEAF
15 | - | TRBV5-6 | ASSEAGGVDSTGELF
11 | TRBD1 | TRBV5-4 | ASSINRGEKLF
12 | - | TRBV19 | ASSMDPGAGGYT
14 | - | TRBV27 | ASSLGLGQTNYGYT
13 | - | TRBV4-3 | ASSQELSGANGYT
15 | TRBD2 | TRBV4-2 | ASKEGSGGIRTDTQY
12 | TRBD1 | TRBV5-8 | AGAKDRGNSPLH
16 | - | TRBV9 | ASSASGGEALGNTEAF
13 | - | TRBV3-1/TRBV3-2 | ASSQNYKPGGEAF
15 | TRBD1 | TRBV19 | ASSTGTAELQLDGYT
12 | - | TRBV27 | ASKEVIHTDTQY
13 | TRBD1 | TRBV19 | ASSPVDRGDYGYT
12 | TRBD1 | TRBV7-8 | ASSLAGGQRGAF
11 | TRBD1 | TRBV10-3 | AISSGTGFGYT
15 | - | TRBV2 | ASSQTWTVPGRNTIY
13 | TRBD1 | TRBV19 | ASTSWTGSYYGYT
12 | - | TRBV6-5 | ASSYGSGDSPLH
13 | TRBD1 | TRBV5-5 | ASSRPGTVNTEAF
13 | TRBD1 | TRBV27 | ASRRGDRGNTEAF
14 | - | TRBV4-2 | ASSQAYGGFNYGYT
12 | TRBD1 | TRBV19 | ASRGTGGGTEAF